The 30 T cell receptor beta chains presented below share a single source sample, sequenced in a study of CD4 T cells in relation to SARS-CoV-2 and coronaviruses. Libraries were prepared by immunoSEQ multiplex PCR; TCRdb keeps only in-frame clonotypes and omits some of them. The table has about 54,000 clones, 92% seen once. Specimen: naive CD4+ T cells from PBMCs. Subset noted: naive CD4+ T cells isolated by negative enrichment. The receptors originated from an adult with COVID-19.

V is TRBV29-1 and J is TRBJ2-1, with 8 nucleotides matching TRBD1. The germline V gene encodes CDR1 SQVTM and CDR2 ANQGSEA. The V segment lost 6 bases and the J segment 2 bases; nucleotides outside the gene matches: 9. CDR3 size: 15 residues. The CDR3 is CSVGQGLLTYNEQFF. The CDR3 DNA reads as TGCAGCGTCGGACAGGGACTTCTAACCTACAATGAGCAGTTCTTC.

The chain recombines TRBV7-9 with TRBJ2-3; D unresolved. Germline CDR1 is SEHNR and CDR2 is FQNEAQ (reference sequence). The CDR3 is 15 residues long. Trimming shortened V by 4 bases and J by 3 bases, and 14 bases separated the two germline ends. CDR3: CASSSFLLGTDTQYF. The CDR3 DNA sequence: TGTGCCAGCAGCTCCTTCCTGTTGGGTACAGATACGCAGTATTTT. The whole variable domain, remainder taken from reference TRBV7-9 and TRBJ2-3, is DTGVSQNPRHKITKRGQNVTFRCDPISEHNRLYWYRQTLGQGPEFLTYFQNEAQLEKSRLLSDRFSAERPKGSFSTLEIQRTEQGDSAMYLCASSSFLLGTDTQYFGPGTRLTVL.

The genes are TRBV30 and TRBJ1-5; D might be TRBD1 (6 bases). The CDR3 extends over 13 amino acids. Trimming stripped 4 bases from V and 12 bases from J, with 19 bases between. Germline lookup yields CDR1 GTSNPN and CDR2 SVGIG (reference sequence). CDR3 loop: CAWNQGSSRLQHF. In DNA form, the CDR3 reads TGTGCCTGGAATCAGGGGTCCTCTCGGCTCCAGCATTTT.

The V and J genes are TRBV7-3 and TRBJ2-1, with D possibly TRBD2 on 6 matching bases. The CDR3 loop spans 14 amino acids. The V gene's germline CDR1 is SGHTA and CDR2 FQGTGA. The germline V and J ends were trimmed by 2 bases and 4 bases, with 9 bases remaining between them. In DNA form, the CDR3 reads TGTGCCAGCAGCTTAGGGCGGGAATACAATGAGCAGTTCTTC. Translation gives CASSLGREYNEQFF.

In its sample, this clone was seen once. The chain carries TRBV29-1 and TRBJ2-3; no reliable D call. The CDR3 extends over 12 amino acids. Trimming took off 4 bases at V and 2 bases at J, with 7 bases between the two ends. Germline V lookup: CDR1 SQVTM, CDR2 ANQGSEA. The CDR3 DNA sequence: TGCAGCGTTGGGCAGAACACAGATACGCAGTATTTT. This encodes CSVGQNTDTQYF.

This clone was detected a few times. The rearrangement uses TRBV28 and TRBJ1-5; D may be TRBD1 (6 bases). The CDR3 has 15 residues. V shed 3 bases and J shed 4 bases, with 13 bases lying between them. The germline V gene has CDR1 MDHEN and CDR2 SYDVKM. CDR3 DNA: TGTGCCAGCAGTTTCCAGGGACAACCTAATCAGCCCCAGCATTTT. Amino acid sequence: CASSFQGQPNQPQHF.

This chain uses TRBV7-9 with TRBJ2-1; TRBD2 aligns across 13 bases. This CDR3 spans 16 amino acids. The V segment lost 2 bases and the J segment 9 bases; nucleotides outside the gene matches: 7. Germline V CDR1 and CDR2: SEHNR, FQNEAQ (reference sequence). CDR3 in DNA: TGTGCCAGCAGCTTACGGACTAGCGGGAGAGATGTTGAGCAGTTCTTC. Its translation is CASSLRTSGRDVEQFF.

The chain is built from TRBV2 and TRBJ2-3, with 7 bases lining up with TRBD2. Losses at the gene ends were 4 bases for V and 0 bases for J; bases not matched to a gene: 7. Germline V gives CDR1 SNHLY, CDR2 FYNNEI. The CDR3 has 16 amino acids. The CDR3: CASSGRSGLSTDTQYF. The CDR3 nucleotides are TGTGCCAGCAGTGGCCGTAGCGGGCTAAGCACAGATACGCAGTATTTT. The variable domain in full, completed from reference TRBV2 and TRBJ2-3, reads EPEVTQTPSHQVTQMGQEVILRCVPISNHLYFYWYRQILGQKVEFLVSFYNNEISEKSEIFDDQFSVERPDGSNFTLKIRSTKLEDSAMYFCASSGRSGLSTDTQYFGPGTRLTVL.

The rearrangement joins TRBV5-1 to TRBJ2-7, with D possibly matching TRBD1 (5 bases). This CDR3 region has 14 residues. V lost 5 bases and J lost 0, with 12 bases in between. The germline V gene encodes CDR1 SGHRS and CDR2 YFSETQ. CDR3 bases: TGCGCCAGCAGTCTCGAGCAGGGCTCCTACGAGCAGTACTTC. Translated: CASSLEQGSYEQYF.

This clone has a single count. V and J are TRBV7-2 and TRBJ2-3, with D possibly TRBD2 on 5 matching bases. Trimming shortened V by 8 bases and J by 2 bases, and 14 bases separated the two germline ends. The germline V gene has CDR1 SGHTA and CDR2 FQGNSA. This CDR3 is 14 amino acids long. The CDR3 bases are TGTGCCAGCTCACGAAGGCGGGCCACAGATACGCAGTATTTT. Translation: CASSRRRATDTQYF.

The chain links TRBV9 to TRBJ1-6; D uncertain. This CDR3 contains 14 residues. The ends were cut back, 0 bases at V and 9 bases at J, with 10 bases in the middle. Per the germline V gene, CDR1 is SGDLS and CDR2 is YYNGEE. The CDR3 nucleotides are TGTGCCAGCAGCGTAGAGGGAGGGAGTTCACCCCTCCACTTT. Translating it yields CASSVEGGSSPLHF.

The V gene is TRBV7-9, the J gene TRBJ2-5; 8 nucleotides align to TRBD2. CDR1 is SEHNR and CDR2 is FQNEAQ in the germline V gene (reference sequence). This CDR3 has 16 residues. V dropped 6 bases and J dropped 4; count of bases not matched to a gene: 13. CDR3 loop: CASRPGMSGRRETQYF. As DNA, the CDR3 is TGTGCCAGCAGACCCGGAATGAGCGGGAGACGAGAGACCCAGTACTTC.

The chain links TRBV5-1 to TRBJ1-6; D uncertain. CDR3 size: 15 residues. The ends were cut back, 4 bases at V and 0 bases at J, with 8 bases in the middle. Germline values: CDR1 SGHRS, CDR2 YFSETQ. The CDR3: CASSVSSSYNSPLHF. CDR3 nucleotides: TGCGCCAGCAGCGTTTCGAGCTCCTATAATTCACCCCTCCACTTT.

The chain has TRBV7-2 and TRBJ1-6, with 8 bases matching TRBD1. The V segment lost 0 bases and the J segment 10 bases; nucleotides outside the gene matches: 8. The V gene's germline CDR1 is SGHTA and CDR2 FQGNSA. The CDR3 loop spans 16 amino acids. CDR3 protein: CASSLALRQGWSPLHF. The CDR3 DNA reads TGTGCCAGCAGCTTAGCCCTCCGACAGGGGTGGTCACCCCTCCACTTT. The whole variable domain, filled in from reference TRBV7-2 and TRBJ1-6, reads GAGVSQSPSNKVTEKGKDVELRCDPISGHTALYWYRQSLGQGLEFLIYFQGNSAPDKSGLPSDRFSAERTGGSVSTLTIQRTQQEDSAVYLCASSLALRQGWSPLHFGNGTRLTVT.

The rearrangement joins TRBV21-1 to TRBJ1-4; no check of the table's D call, TRBD1, against the DNA was made. TRBV21-1 is classified as a pseudogene. This CDR3 is 13 amino acids long. The DNA of the CDR3 is TGTGCCAGCACCACCCGGACAGGGGAAAAACTGTTTTTT. It encodes CASTTRTGEKLFF.

The chain uses TRBV6-1 and TRBJ1-5; D is unresolved. Per germline, CDR1 MNHNS and CDR2 SASEGT. Trimming left V 2 bases short and J 0 bases short, with 11 bases between. The CDR3 spans 16 residues. The CDR3 sequence is CASSERASYSNQPQHF. The CDR3 nucleotides read TGTGCCAGCAGTGAACGGGCATCCTATAGCAATCAGCCCCAGCATTTT.

V usage is TRBV28 and J usage is TRBJ2-3; D is possibly TRBD1 (5 bases). Germline-derived CDR1 and CDR2 are MDHEN and SYDVKM. V was trimmed by 7 bases and J by 5 bases, leaving 13 bases between them. The CDR3 is 13 residues long. CDR3: CASKARVLDTQYF. The CDR3 DNA reads TGTGCCAGCAAGGCCAGGGTATTAGATACGCAGTATTTT.

The V call is TRBV18, the J call TRBJ1-1; 9 bases are a match to TRBD1. The germline V gene encodes CDR1 KGHSH and CDR2 LQKENI. The ends lost 6 bases at V and 6 bases at J; junction bases unmatched: 14. This CDR3 is built from 16 residues. The CDR3 here is CASSRVTGGADPEAFF. CDR3 nucleotides: TGTGCCAGCTCCCGTGTCACAGGGGGCGCCGATCCTGAAGCTTTCTTT.

The genes are TRBV2 and TRBJ1-4; D not resolved. The CDR3 spans 15 residues. V lost 6 bases and J lost 7, with 18 bases in between. Per the germline V gene, CDR1 is SNHLY and CDR2 is FYNNEI. The CDR3 region is CASRPEWVTTEKLFF. As DNA, the CDR3 is TGTGCCAGCAGGCCCGAGTGGGTTACGACTGAAAAACTGTTTTTT.

The chain carries TRBV7-3 and TRBJ2-5, with 7 nucleotides matching TRBD2. The CDR3 has 17 residues. With 9 bases clipped from V and 4 bases from J, the junction kept 20 bases outside the gene matches. Germline V gene lookup returns CDR1 SGHTA and CDR2 FQGTGA. The CDR3 DNA is TGTGCCAGTTCTCCAACACGTGTGCGGGAGATTTCAGAGACCCAGTACTTC. It yields the protein CASSPTRVREISETQYF.

The chain uses TRBV6-6 and TRBJ2-1; the D is unclear. The CDR3 length is 11 residues. Looked up from germline, CDR1 is MNHNY and CDR2 is SVGAGI (reference sequence). Trimming took off 5 bases at V and 5 bases at J, with 4 bases between the two ends. CDR3 coding DNA: TGTGCCAGCAGTAGTGACAATGAGCAGTTCTTC. It encodes CASSSDNEQFF.

This clone was recorded only once. The V and J genes are TRBV5-6 and TRBJ1-2; no firm D call. Germline V lookup: CDR1 SGHDT, CDR2 YYEEEE. This CDR3 has 11 residues. The V end was cut by 0 bases, the J end by 10 bases, with 7 bases between. CDR3 sequence reads: CASSLGGDYTF. CDR3 DNA sequence: TGTGCCAGCAGCTTGGGTGGGGACTACACCTTC. Filled out from reference TRBV5-6 and TRBJ1-2, the complete variable domain reads DAGVTQSPTHLIKTRGQQVTLRCSPKSGHDTVSWYQQALGQGPQFIFQYYEEEERQRGNFPDRFSGHQFPNYSSELNVNALLLGDSALYLCASSLGGDYTFGSGTRLTVV.

The genes are TRBV19 and TRBJ2-5; tentatively, D is TRBD2 (6 bases). Per germline, CDR1 LNHDA and CDR2 SQIVND (reference sequence). The CDR3 contains 15 residues. Trimming pared 1 base from V and 1 base from J, leaving 10 bases between. The CDR3 coding sequence is TGTGCCAGTAGTATAGGGGGGACTTTCCAAGAGACCCAGTACTTC. As protein: CASSIGGTFQETQYF.

The chain has TRBV7-3 and TRBJ2-2; D gene uncertain. Trimming took 2 bases from V and 4 from J, leaving 8 bases between them. CDR1 SGHTA and CDR2 FQGTGA come from the germline V gene. The CDR3 spans 14 residues. CDR3 DNA sequence: TGTGCCAGCAGCTTAGTTACGCCCACCGGGGAGCTGTTTTTT. Amino acids: CASSLVTPTGELFF.

J is TRBJ1-1 and V is TRBV27; TRBD1 matches 8 bases. V was pared by 2 bases and J by 0 bases, with 17 bases of the junction left unmatched. The V gene's germline CDR1 is MNHEY and CDR2 SMNVEV (reference sequence). The CDR3 sequence is 20 residues long. CDR3 DNA: TGTGCCAGCAGTTTAAACAGGGGGTCGACCGCATTCCCGATGAACACTGAAGCTTTCTTT. Translated, it gives CASSLNRGSTAFPMNTEAFF.

The chain couples TRBV28 to TRBJ2-7; unclear D gene. The V gene lost 5 bases and the J gene lost 0 bases, with 14 bases spanning the gap. Looked up from germline, CDR1 is MDHEN and CDR2 is SYDVKM. The CDR3 is 15 residues long. CDR3 coding DNA: TGTGCCAGCAGTCCTCATGGGCTGGTCTCCTACGAGCAGTACTTC. Residues: CASSPHGLVSYEQYF.

The chain uses TRBV27 and TRBJ1-1; possible D gene TRBD1, 5 bases. Between the trimmed V and J ends, which lost 4 bases and 1 base, there was a span of 10 bases. The CDR3 has 14 amino acids. The germline CDR1 and CDR2 sequences are MNHEY and SMNVEV (reference sequence). CDR3 bases: TGTGCCAGCAGTTGGAGAGGGGCGAACACTGAAGCTTTCTTT. As protein: CASSWRGANTEAFF.

The V call is TRBV19, the J call TRBJ2-1; possibly TRBD2 for D (6 bases). The V gene's germline CDR1 is LNHDA and CDR2 SQIVND (reference sequence). Deletions cut 9 bases from V and 9 bases from J, with 21 bases between. The CDR3 covers 14 residues. The CDR3 spells CASQGGPRFSEQFF. The CDR3 nucleotides read TGTGCCAGCCAAGGAGGGCCTAGGTTCTCTGAGCAGTTCTTC. The full variable domain, in which reference TRBV19 and TRBJ2-1 provide the parts outside the CDR3, is DGGITQSPKYLFRKEGQNVTLSCEQNLNHDAMYWYRQDPGQGLRLIYYSQIVNDFQKGDIAEGYSVSREKKESFPLTVTSAQKNPTAFYLCASQGGPRFSEQFFGPGTRLTVL.

The chain uses TRBV5-1 and TRBJ2-1; D not certain. The CDR3 length is 11 residues. V dropped 2 bases and J dropped 15 bases, with 12 bases sitting between them. The germline CDR1 and CDR2 sequences are SGHRS and YFSETQ. CDR3 sequence: CASSFQDAAFF. The CDR3 DNA reads as TGCGCCAGCAGCTTTCAAGACGCCGCGTTCTTC.

This rearrangement joins TRBV30 to TRBJ1-3; the D is unclear. Trimming took off 2 bases at V and 0 bases at J, with 8 bases between the two ends. CDR3 length: 14 residues. Germline CDR1 and CDR2: GTSNPN and SVGIG (reference sequence). The DNA for the CDR3 is TGTGCCTGGAGTCAAACAATCTCTGGAAACACCATATATTTT. It codes for CAWSQTISGNTIYF.